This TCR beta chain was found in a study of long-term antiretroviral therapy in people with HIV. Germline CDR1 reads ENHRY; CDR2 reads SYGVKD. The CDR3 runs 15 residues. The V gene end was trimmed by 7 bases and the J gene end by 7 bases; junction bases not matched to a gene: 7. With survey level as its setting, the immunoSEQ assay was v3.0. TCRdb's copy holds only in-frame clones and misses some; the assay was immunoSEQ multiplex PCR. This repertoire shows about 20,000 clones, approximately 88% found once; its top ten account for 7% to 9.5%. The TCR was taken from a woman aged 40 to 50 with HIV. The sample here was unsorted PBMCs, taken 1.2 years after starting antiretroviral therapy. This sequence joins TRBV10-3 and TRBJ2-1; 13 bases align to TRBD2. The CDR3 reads CAITTGLAGVNEQFF. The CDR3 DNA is TGTGCCATCACCACCGGACTAGCGGGGGTGAATGAGCAGTTCTTC.